Listed here are 21 T cell receptor beta chains from one sample, sequenced in a study of blood T cells in healthy people across ages. Next came a second PCR, run for roughly 6 to 11 cycles, which used a sample-barcoded 5' primer along with a J-beta primer mix. TCRdb itself ran the 5' RACE reads through MiXCR, one entry per CDR3 protein. The sample holds about 640,000 distinct CDR3 sequences, roughly three fifths seen once. Sequencing was carried out using blood. Source of these receptors: a man in his fifties or sixties in good health.

V usage is TRBV12-3 or TRBV12-4 and J usage is TRBJ2-5, with 9 bases matching TRBD1. Germline trimming cut 4 bases from V and 5 bases from J; bases unmatched to any gene: 8. The CDR3 length is 15 residues. CDR3 DNA sequence: TGTGCCAGCAGTTCACAACAGGGGGCTGGGGAGACCCAGTACTTC. Its protein product is CASSSQQGAGETQYF.

CDR3 sequence reads: CSAPTSGGLQETQYF. The CDR3 nucleotides are TGCAGTGCTCCCACTAGCGGGGGGCTCCAAGAGACCCAGTACTTC. The chain has TRBV20-1 and TRBJ2-5; TRBD2 aligns across 12 bases. The germline V gene encodes CDR1 DFQATT and CDR2 SNEGSKA (reference sequence). The CDR3 has 15 residues. Germline trimming cut 5 bases from V and 1 base from J; bases unmatched to any gene: 5.

This clonotype has a single count. DNA for the CDR3: TGTGCCAGCAGTTTATTGGTAGGCGGGCAAAACATTCAGTACTTC. Translated, it gives CASSLLVGGQNIQYF. The chain combines TRBV12-3 or TRBV12-4 with TRBJ2-4; perhaps TRBD2 as D (5 bases). V was shortened by 2 bases and J by 5 bases, with 13 bases between the two germline ends. The CDR3 is made up of 15 amino acids.

The chain carries TRBV11-2 and TRBJ1-1, with D possibly matching TRBD1 (5 bases). V lost 3 bases and J 7 bases, leaving 15 bases between the germline ends. There are 14 residues in the CDR3. CDR1 and CDR2 (germline): SGHAT, FQNNGV. CDR3 sequence: CASSFGGVGSEAFF. In DNA form, the CDR3 reads TGTGCCAGCAGCTTCGGGGGAGTTGGCAGTGAAGCTTTCTTT.

J is TRBJ2-3 and V is TRBV10-3; 10 positions match TRBD2. This CDR3 is 14 amino acids long. CDR1 ENHRY and CDR2 SYGVKD come from the germline V gene. The J segment lost 6 bases and the V segment lost 7 bases, leaving 7 bases of the junction unmatched. CDR3: CAITQGLAADTQYF. CDR3 nucleotide sequence: TGTGCCATCACCCAAGGACTAGCGGCCGATACGCAGTATTTT.

The rearrangement joins TRBV4-1 to TRBJ1-2, with D possibly TRBD1 on 5 matching bases. The CDR3 has 16 residues. The ends were cut back, 0 bases at V and 2 bases at J, with 13 bases in the middle. CDR1 MGHRA and CDR2 YSYEKL come from the germline V gene. The CDR3 nucleotides read TGCGCCAGCAGCCAAGATCCCCCGACAGCGAACTATGGCTACACCTTC. Encoded protein: CASSQDPPTANYGYTF.

The table lists this clonotype with a count of one. Written as DNA, the CDR3 is TGTGCCAGCGGACACAACCAGACCACCGGGGAGCTGTTTTTT. Residues: CASGHNQTTGELFF. This rearrangement joins TRBV7-2 to TRBJ2-2; weak D call: TRBD1 (5 bases). Germline values: CDR1 SGHTA, CDR2 FQGNSA. The CDR3 is 14 amino acids. The V and J ends lost 8 bases and 4 bases respectively, with 14 bases between them.

The V call is TRBV6-4, the J call TRBJ2-3; the D is unclear. Looked up from germline, CDR1 is MRHNA and CDR2 is SNTAGT. The V and J ends lost 3 bases and 6 bases respectively, with 13 bases between them. The CDR3 has 14 amino acids. For the CDR3, the DNA is TGTGCCAGCAGTGAAAGAGGCGCTTGGGATACGCAGTATTTT. Its protein is CASSERGAWDTQYF.

The chain is built from TRBV20-1 and TRBJ2-7; TRBD1 is a possible D gene (5 bases). Germline V gives CDR1 DFQATT, CDR2 SNEGSKA (reference sequence). The ends were cut back, 2 bases at V and 5 bases at J, with 16 bases in the middle. CDR3 length: 14 residues. The CDR3 nucleotides read TGCAGTGCTAGAAGGTCCCAGGGCCCCGACGAGCAGTACTTC. As protein: CSARRSQGPDEQYF.

The genes are TRBV5-1 and TRBJ1-4; no clear D. The CDR3 loop spans 14 amino acids. The V gene lost 2 bases and the J gene lost 8 bases, with 13 bases spanning the gap. The germline gives CDR1 SGHRS, CDR2 YFSETQ. CDR3 region: CASSFGGIKEKLFF. CDR3 sequence (DNA): TGCGCCAGCAGCTTCGGAGGGATAAAGGAAAAACTGTTTTTT.

This chain uses TRBV20-1 with TRBJ2-1; D possibly corresponds to TRBD2 (5 bases). Germline CDR1 reads DFQATT; CDR2 reads SNEGSKA (reference sequence). Trimming stripped 5 bases from V and 7 bases from J, with 15 bases between. This CDR3 is 13 amino acids long. DNA of the CDR3: TGCAGTGCTGGAACCGGGAATGGGAATGAGCAGTTCTTC. Protein product: CSAGTGNGNEQFF.

The CDR3 nucleotides are TGCGCCAGCAGCCAAGTACCGGGACTAGCGGGCTACGAGCAGTACTTC. Translating it yields CASSQVPGLAGYEQYF. V gene TRBV4-1 combines with J gene TRBJ2-7, with TRBD2 matching 12 bases. The CDR3 totals 16 residues. With 1 base clipped from V and 3 bases from J, the junction kept 4 bases outside the gene matches. Germline CDR1 MGHRA, CDR2 YSYEKL.

The chain recombines TRBV7-9 with TRBJ2-5; 7 bases line up with TRBD1. The CDR3 covers 15 residues. J gave up 2 bases and V 5 bases, and 8 bases lay outside the gene matches. Germline V lookup: CDR1 SEHNR, CDR2 FQNEAQ (reference sequence). CDR3 loop: CASSVGTAIQETQYF. The DNA of the CDR3 is TGTGCCAGCAGCGTAGGGACAGCGATACAAGAGACCCAGTACTTC.

The V call is TRBV12-3 or TRBV12-4, the J call TRBJ2-5; 7 nucleotides match TRBD2. The DNA end lines up better with TRBJ2-7; the J call may be wrong. The CDR3 is made up of 14 amino acids. CDR3 sequence (DNA): TGTGCCAGCAGCCCGCGGACTAGGAGGCGCGAGCAGTACTTC. Its protein product is CASSPRTRRREQYF.

The genes are TRBV20-1 and TRBJ1-4; D gene ambiguous. The CDR3 totals 11 residues. The V gene's germline CDR1 is DFQATT and CDR2 SNEGSKA (reference sequence). Between the trimmed V and J ends, which lost 3 bases and 16 bases, there was a span of 15 bases. The CDR3 DNA sequence: TGCAGTGCTAGGGAGGGCCCCAAGGGGTTTTTT. Translating it yields CSAREGPKGFF.

This chain connects TRBV20-1 to TRBJ2-1; no firm D call. V lost 1 base and J lost 5, with 6 bases in between. The germline CDR1 and CDR2 sequences are DFQATT and SNEGSKA (reference sequence). This CDR3 spans 12 amino acids. CDR3 DNA: TGCAGTGCTAGAGGGTATAACAATGAGCAGTTCTTC. Protein product: CSARGYNNEQFF.

This clonotype was seen a handful of times. The chain is built from TRBV6-5 and TRBJ1-2; 7 bases fit TRBD1. V gave up 4 bases and J gave up 8 bases; unmatched junction bases: 7. In germline, CDR1 is MNHEY, CDR2 SVGAGI. The CDR3 has 13 residues. CDR3 sequence reads: CASSSMTGLGYTF. The CDR3 region has the DNA TGTGCCAGCAGTTCCATGACAGGGTTAGGCTACACCTTC.

This chain links TRBV6-2 or TRBV6-3 with TRBJ2-7; tentative D call: TRBD2 (5 bases). The CDR3 has 13 amino acids. CDR1 and CDR2 from the germline V gene are MNHEY and SVGEGT. The V end lost 6 bases, the J end lost 2 bases, and 11 bases lay between the germline ends. The CDR3 loop reads CASSRGVAYEQYF. The CDR3 bases are TGTGCCAGCAGCCGGGGAGTTGCCTACGAGCAGTACTTC.

The chain combines TRBV25-1 with TRBJ1-2; D perhaps matches TRBD1 (6 bases). CDR1 and CDR2 from the germline V gene are MGHDK and SYGVNS. CDR3 length equals 18 residues. With 2 bases removed from V and 0 bases from J, the gap between germline ends came to 19 bases. CDR3 nucleotides: TGTGCCAGCAGTGAAGTAGGGGGGGGAGGCGATGCTAACTATGGCTACACCTTC. As protein: CASSEVGGGGDANYGYTF.

This clonotype turned up a few times. The chain recombines TRBV10-3 with TRBJ2-7, with D perhaps TRBD1 or TRBD2 (5 bases each). Germline V gives CDR1 ENHRY, CDR2 SYGVKD. The CDR3 runs 16 residues. The ends were cut back, 0 bases at V and 4 bases at J, with 16 bases in the middle. In DNA, the CDR3 is TGTGCCATCAGTGAGTCGAAGACGGGGCTTTCATACGAGCAGTACTTC. Amino acid sequence: CAISESKTGLSYEQYF.

The rearrangement joins TRBV28 to TRBJ1-3; D is possibly TRBD1 (6 bases). CDR3 length: 15 amino acids. The V end lost 6 bases, the J end lost 2 bases, and 14 bases lay between the germline ends. Germline CDR1 and CDR2: MDHEN and SYDVKM. The CDR3 sequence is CASSLGGLTGNTIYF. As DNA, the CDR3 is TGTGCCAGCAGCTTAGGGGGGCTAACTGGAAACACCATATATTTT.